The clone carrying this T cell receptor (beta chain) has only one observation. This table comes from immunoSEQ multiplex PCR, and its TCRdb copy is limited to in-frame clones, with some not included. The sample records 150,000 or so clones, about 85% being singletons. The sample is drawn from a study of lymphopenia after photon versus proton radiotherapy. Germline CDR1 and CDR2: SGHAT and FQNNGV. Trimming took off 0 bases at V and 5 bases at J, with 11 bases between the two ends. This CDR3 contains 15 residues. This clonotype was sampled from a man aged 50 or older with gastric cancer. Specimen: peripheral blood, collected from a patient treated with photon-based radiotherapy. The J gene is TRBJ2-1, the V gene TRBV11-2; D may be TRBD2 (6 bases). CDR3 nucleotide sequence: TGTGCCAGCAGCTTAGATCAGACTAGTCACAATGAGCAGTTCTTC. Amino acids: CASSLDQTSHNEQFF.